This TCR beta chain was observed in a study of T cells in Graves' hyperthyroidism and ophthalmopathy (dated by TCRdb to between 2018 and 2021). Some background on the complete study: Peripheral blood was sampled at the time of initial diagnosis, prior to any treatment. To identify TCR V-J signatures that set the groups apart, the researchers used a discovery cohort of more than 95 patients, made up of roughly 45 with Graves' ophthalmopathy and approximately 57 with stable Graves' hyperthyroidism. Whether ophthalmopathy could be predicted prospectively was tested in an independent validation cohort made up of 18 hyperthyroidism patients plus 17 patients who later progressed to ophthalmopathy. The roughly 90 discovery patients were divided at random into training and test sets in a 7:3 ratio. Thyroid tissue and blood T-cell repertoires from roughly six Graves' hyperthyroidism patients were also compared in the study. After blood sampling, hyperthyroidism patients were treated with methimazole at a starting dose of 30 mg daily, and ophthalmopathy patients were treated with high-dose intravenous methylprednisolone. The paper describes TCR Vbeta CDR3 sequencing of 140 or so peripheral blood samples, made up of 43 ophthalmopathy patients, over 70 hyperthyroidism patients and 17 progressor patients. On the study overall, not on this receptor specifically: Most expanded thyroid clonotypes (frequency above 0.001) were also detected in blood, suggesting blood repertoires may reflect thyroid immune responses. No statistical method was used to fix the sample size in advance, and group allocation was not hidden from the investigators. In cross-validation, a model built on a 13 V-J signature told ophthalmopathy apart from stable hyperthyroidism with just under 90% sensitivity and around 84% specificity, and in testing the same model reached 80%/75%. In validation, the model predicted progression to ophthalmopathy with approximately 70% sensitivity and approximately 74% specificity, a median of approximately 6.5 months before onset.

Amplification of TCR beta CDR3 regions was carried out from RNA transcripts. For the first round of RT-PCR on the TCR CDR3, the HTBI primer set was used together with the Qiagen OneStep RT-PCR kit. Libraries were constructed in a second round of multiplex PCR, after which size selection and purification were carried out. Sequencing of the libraries was done on an Illumina HiSeq2000 using paired-end 100 bp reads. The original methods were these. SOAPnuke was used to process the raw data, removing reads that contained adapters or uncalled bases, had a mean Phred below 15, or lacked an exact match to the constant primer or identifier. High-quality paired reads were merged using COPE v1.2.5, and each unique nucleotide sequence was defined as a clonotype. Clonotypes were aligned to IMGT TRBV, TRBD and TRBJ reference segments using MiTCR v1.1. Only V-J combinations with frequency above 0.0001, covering 98% to 99.2% of repertoires, were analysed. The TCS score was defined as F50 (clonal expansion) divided by E x V (chaos), with BLOSUM62-based TCRdist calculated between CDR3 peptides within each V-J. Welch's t-statistics and random forest reduced around 550 V-J features to 10 to 15, which were used in a naive Bayes classifier (R e1071). In-frame beta chains were kept once TCRdb had trimmed the public reads at Q25 with fastp and called clones with MiXCR. Entries are consolidated by CDR3 protein sequence, retaining the most common genes and DNA. What appears here as the V and J calls and clone size reflects TCRdb's work, not the paper's. Recorded for this sample are 500,000 or so distinct CDR3 sequences; 15% to 20% of them occurred a single time. The ten largest clones represent about 16% of the sample.

The CDR3 runs 15 amino acids, cysteine and phenylalanine included. Of all the DNA, just the CDR3 is kept, 45 bases in frame from base 1. V drops 8 bases and J drops 1 base, leaving 15 bases in between. In the ophthalmopathy patients, disease was moderately to severely active, with a Clinical Activity Score of 3 or more, a NOSPECS grade of 4 or more, and a duration of less than 3 months. Exclusion was applied to patients with uncontrolled infections, other autoimmune diseases, pregnancy or lactation. Diagnoses were based on clinical symptoms, serum thyroxine and TRAb, thyroid ultrasound and orbital computed tomography. PBMCs were isolated from approximately 10 ml of fresh peripheral blood by Ficoll-Paque density gradient centrifugation. Total RNA was extracted using Trizol reagent, and RNA quality was assessed on an Agilent 2100 Bioanalyzer. This clonotype came up many times. Its antigen target is currently unknown. The sample holds no much larger clone one base away, and base qualities are not on file.

The receptor was isolated from a woman aged 18-30 years with Graves' ophthalmopathy. The sequencing input was blood. Rearrangement joined TRBV12-3 or TRBV12-4 to TRBJ2-1; D gene: possibly TRBD2, on 6 matching bases. The CDR3 protein sequence reads: CASVIGSASYNEQFF. DNA sequence: TGTGCCAGCGTGATCGGGAGCGCATCCTACAATGAGCAGTTCTTC.